Listed below are T cell receptor beta chains from one sample, sequenced in a study of T cell responses to AZD1222 COVID-19 vaccine. Method: immunoSEQ multiplex PCR; TCRdb's copy keeps in-frame clones and lacks some. The sample has 150,000 to 200,000 clones, 90% seen once. The source was peripheral blood, collected on day 0 of AZD1222 vaccination. The source of these receptors is an adult in good health. The conserved cysteine and the conserved F or W are not part of the CDR3 here. Clone size is stated in some rows and not others, as once, few, many or a class when expanded.

.	TRBV4-3	ASSQHRRGPQH
many	TRBV10-3	AIRPGFYGYT
.	TRBV19	ASKESATSYEQY
.	TRBV21-1	ASSKERTAMPYNSPLH
.	TRBV15	ATSSKERGDSYEQY
.	TRBV30	AWRPPGPPGYT
.	TRBV12-3/TRBV12-4	ASSLDSNQPQH
.	TRBV6-5	ASSYSRARAGNTIY
.	TRBV6-6	ATSQAPYEQY
.	TRBV20-1	SAINNYGYT
.	TRBV19	ASRFNSEAF
.	TRBV29-1	SASGDGGFAEKLF
few	TRBV7-2	ASSWDRSFGETQY
.	TRBV12-3/TRBV12-4	ASSLLGDQF
few	TRBV2	ASRVGTGVEKLF
.	TRBV6-5	ATQDILGKQPQH
.	TRBV7-6	ASSLGSGYNSPLH
.	TRBV5-5	ASSLGADTQY
.	TRBV5-1	ASSQQGIGEKLF
.	TRBV14	ASSLGGGDEKLF
.	TRBV7-6	ASRAGGRPTDTQY
.	TRBV6-5	ASSQRTGMET
.	TRBV5-4	ASSLSDRGSYGYT
.	TRBV18	ASSPKVNTEAF
.	TRBV3-1/TRBV3-2	ASSQIGLAAFQETQY
.	TRBV5-1	ASSLVNRKGSYEQY
.	TRBV5-1	ASSSTGGTHEKLF
.	TRBV4-3	ASSQGTSSGGAGETQY
once	TRBV24-1	ATSVFVVGRVGSRETQY
.	TRBV14	ASSRAGLAGTDTQY
.	TRBV5-4	ASSLMEGGAHQPQH
few	TRBV30	AWRKAGRTGELF
.	TRBV6-5	ASSSTGARGNQPQH
.	TRBV30	AWSTGRTNTEAF
.	TRBV7-8	ASSLADLNYGYT
.	TRBV7-9	ASSSGLTNTGELF
.	TRBV19	ASSPREGRTYEQY
few	TRBV4-3	ASSPGVGEKLF
.	TRBV10-3	AIKGVAGATGNEQF
.	TRBV7-9	ASSFPTPSSGANVLT